This T cell receptor (beta chain) was captured by sequencing in a study of monozygotic twins with inflammatory bowel disease. TCRdb reprocessed the 5' RACE reads and stores each CDR3 protein as one record, lacking DNA. In all, the sample yields a few hundred thousand distinct CDR3 sequences. In regard to this clonotype: Antigen specificity is unknown.

The CDR3 consists of 14 residues. The germline V gene has CDR1 SQVTM and CDR2 ANQGSEA. Study observations and caveats: Twins with IBD were found to have lower TCRbeta diversity (inverse Simpson) than healthy co-twins. IBD patients share fewer clonotypes with other people than healthy twins do, especially with disease activity.

The sequenced material came from blood. V is TRBV29-1 and J is TRBJ1-1; there is no DNA to check the TCRdb D call of TRBD1. This clonotype originated in a human donor with ulcerative colitis or Crohn's disease, or a healthy co-twin of an affected twin (not recorded which). The CDR3 loop reads CSVDFPGRNTEAFF.